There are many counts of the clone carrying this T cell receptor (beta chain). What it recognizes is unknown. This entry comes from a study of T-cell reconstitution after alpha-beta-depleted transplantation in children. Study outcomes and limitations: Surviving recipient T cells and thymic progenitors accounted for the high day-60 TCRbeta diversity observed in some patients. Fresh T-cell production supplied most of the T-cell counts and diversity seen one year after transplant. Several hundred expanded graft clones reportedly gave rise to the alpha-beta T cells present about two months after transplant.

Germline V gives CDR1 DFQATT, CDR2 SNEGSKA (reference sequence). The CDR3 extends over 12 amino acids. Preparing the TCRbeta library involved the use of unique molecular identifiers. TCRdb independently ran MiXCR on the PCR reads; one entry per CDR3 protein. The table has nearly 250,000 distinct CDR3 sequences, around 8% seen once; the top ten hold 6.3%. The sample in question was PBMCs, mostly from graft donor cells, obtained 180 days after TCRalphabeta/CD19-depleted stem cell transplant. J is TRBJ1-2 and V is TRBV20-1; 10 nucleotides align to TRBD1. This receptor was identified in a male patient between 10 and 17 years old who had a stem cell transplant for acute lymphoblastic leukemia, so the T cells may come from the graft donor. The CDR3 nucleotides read TGCAGCCCGGGACAGGGGCGCTATGGCTACACCTTC. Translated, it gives CSPGQGRYGYTF.